The T cell receptor beta chain under discussion was sequenced for a study of cytomegalovirus exposure and HLA in healthy donors. J gave up 4 bases and V 3 bases, and 8 bases lay outside the gene matches. Per the germline V gene, CDR1 is WSHSY and CDR2 is SAAADI. The CDR3 contains 16 residues. Broader study findings: A previous analysis found most TCR beta V segments productive roughly 87% or roughly 30% of the time.

Primers for the PCR totalled 60 Vbeta and 13 Jbeta. Some clones are missing from TCRdb's copy, which holds only in-frame ones; the method was immunoSEQ multiplex PCR. Altogether approximately 140,000 clones are present, 76% being singletons, with the ten largest covering around 3.6%. To note about this clone: Its antigen is as yet unknown.

Material: PBMCs. This TCR was sampled from a young man in good health and CMV-seronegative. J is TRBJ2-1 and V is TRBV10-2; 8 positions agree with TRBD2. CDR3 bases: TGCGCCAGCAGTGACATTGCGGGGGGTTCTTACAATGAGCAGTTCTTC. Translated, it gives CASSDIAGGSYNEQFF.